This T cell receptor (beta chain) was recorded in a study of spatial heterogeneity in lung cancer. Only a few counts were recorded for this clonotype. Time point here: sample taken at primary tumor resection. Germline assignment: CDR1 SNHLY and CDR2 FYNNEI. V lost 6 bases and J lost 4; bases outside the gene matches: 6. The CDR3 runs to 14 residues. TCRdb used MiXCR to reprocess the 5' RACE reads, holding one entry per CDR3 protein. This sample has more than 80,000 distinct CDR3 sequences, with roughly 12% found just once. The sample in question was PBMCs, obtained at surgery. This receptor was identified in a male donor with early-stage non-small cell lung cancer. This chain joins TRBV2 and TRBJ2-3; 8 nucleotides align to TRBD1. The CDR3 nucleotides read TGTGCCAGCAGCGGGACAGGCTTTCCAGATACGCAGTATTTT. Its translation is CASSGTGFPDTQYF.